Presented here are 7 T cell receptor beta chains from one specimen sequenced in a study of blood T cell repertoires in COVID-19 (dated by TCRdb to 2020 to 2021). Libraries were prepared through the immunoSEQ multiplex PCR assay. This immuneACCESS table, as held by TCRdb, lists in-frame sequences with V and J called but not all clones. Of the missing ones, under half trace to an unresolved V gene in checked studies; the others have no known cause. This sample holds roughly 180,000 clones; approximately 80% were observed only once. The biggest ten clones account for around 11% of the sample. Input material: PBMCs or T cells enriched from blood (not recorded which). These receptors were collected from a man aged 35 to 55 who had recovered from COVID-19.

There are a few counts of this clone. This chain uses TRBV3-1 (or the pseudogene TRBV3-2) with TRBJ1-5, with a tentative D call TRBD1 (5 bases). The V gene lost 4 bases and the J gene lost 0 bases, with 13 bases spanning the gap. CDR3 length: 16 residues. The germline gives CDR1 LGHDT, CDR2 YNNKEL (reference sequence). The CDR3 is CASSLGGGYSNQPQHF. The CDR3 coding sequence is TGTGCCAGCAGCCTCGGGGGGGGTTATAGCAATCAGCCCCAGCATTTT.

J is TRBJ2-5 and V is TRBV27; a possible D gene is TRBD2 (6 bases). V was pared by 2 bases and J by 0 bases, with 13 bases between. Per the germline V gene, CDR1 is MNHEY and CDR2 is SMNVEV (reference sequence). This CDR3 is 16 amino acids long. The CDR3, as DNA: TGTGCCAGCAGTTTACGGAGGAGGGGACACCAAGAGACCCAGTACTTC. Its protein is CASSLRRRGHQETQYF.

This clone has only a few counts. The V gene is TRBV5-4, the J gene TRBJ2-2, with 9 bases matching TRBD1. V shed 4 bases and J 0 bases; nucleotides not matched to a gene: 7. In germline, CDR1 is SGHNT, CDR2 YYREEE (reference sequence). The CDR3 contains 17 residues. CDR3 region: CASSLPGTGSNTGELFF. The DNA of the CDR3 is TGTGCCAGCAGCCTTCCCGGGACAGGGTCGAACACCGGGGAGCTGTTTTTT.

The V and J genes are TRBV5-8 and TRBJ1-1; D is perhaps TRBD1 (5 bases). Germline V gene sequence: CDR1 SGHTS, CDR2 YDEGEE. The CDR3 sequence is 16 residues long. Trimming left V 3 bases short and J 4 bases short, with 19 bases between. The CDR3 region has the DNA TGTGCCAGCAGCTCCGCGGACCGGTACGGGGGCACTGAAGCTTTCTTT. Its translation is CASSSADRYGGTEAFF.

The V call is TRBV6-5, the J call TRBJ1-1; D is ambiguous. The CDR3 has 11 amino acids. Germline CDR1 MNHEY, CDR2 SVGAGI. V was clipped by 7 bases and J by 6 bases, with 9 bases between them. CDR3 amino acids: CASKHGPEAFF. CDR3 sequence (DNA): TGTGCCAGCAAGCATGGGCCTGAAGCTTTCTTT.

The chain recombines TRBV9 with TRBJ2-7; weak D call: TRBD1 (6 bases). The CDR3 consists of 16 residues. V gave up 3 bases and J gave up 3 bases, with 19 bases separating them. Germline lookup yields CDR1 SGDLS and CDR2 YYNGEE. The DNA of the CDR3 is TGTGCCAGCAGCGCCCACTCGACAGGTTCTGTCTACGAGCAGTACTTC. This gives the protein CASSAHSTGSVYEQYF.

The chain joins TRBV7-8 to TRBJ1-2, with D tentatively TRBD1 (6 bases). CDR3 length: 13 amino acids. The germline V gene has CDR1 SGHVS and CDR2 FQNEAQ. V shed 4 bases and J shed 7 bases, with 13 bases lying between them. The CDR3 nucleotides read TGTGCCAGCAGCTCGTGGGGGGGCCCTGGCTACACCTTC. Protein sequence: CASSSWGGPGYTF.